This T cell receptor beta chain was sequenced in a study of blood T cell repertoires in COVID-19. Overall study context: Spain, Italy and the United States supplied samples that represented acute and convalescent COVID-19. T cells, B-cell-depleted T cells, or PBMCs provided the cDNA or gDNA that served as material.

In the original processing: Researchers report that nucleated cell counts were estimated from reference gene primer amplification. Clones were read by immunoSEQ multiplex PCR, and TCRdb kept only the in-frame ones, dropping some. V, J and clone size reflect that table, while D and trimming were determined from the DNA. The sample has a few hundred thousand clones, around 89% seen once. This clone occurred once. With 1 base removed from V and 0 bases from J, the gap between germline ends came to 7 bases. CDR1 GTSNPN and CDR2 SVGIG come from the germline V gene (reference sequence). The CDR3 is 14 amino acids.

The rearrangement joins TRBV30 to TRBJ1-3; D not certain. The sequence was obtained from a woman aged 40 to 50 with acute or convalescent COVID-19. Specimen: peripheral blood. CDR3 region: CAWSAAISGNTIYF. The CDR3 DNA sequence: TGTGCCTGGAGTGCAGCGATCTCTGGAAACACCATATATTTT.